This T cell receptor (beta chain) was recorded in a study of blood T cells in healthy people across ages. The authors ran a second PCR of 7 to 11 cycles using a sample-barcoded 5' primer and a J-beta primer mix. TCRdb re-derived calls from the 5' RACE reads in MiXCR, one entry per CDR3 protein. The sample records more than 450,000 distinct CDR3 sequences, over 25% being singletons. In the case of this clonotype: The antigen is unknown.

Broader study findings: TCR beta diversity tracked closely with naive T cell percentage. Changes seen in expanded clonotypes were possibly confounded by donor CMV status left unknown.

CDR3 length equals 11 residues. The V gene's germline CDR1 is DFQATT and CDR2 SNEGSKA (reference sequence). Trimming cost V 5 bases and J 5 bases, with 9 bases left between them. The same specimen was also included in a second study, on T cells of mothers and their children. That work adds: Sample barcodes and 2-4 random nucleotides were added by the M1S primer of the second PCR. In unrelated and related pairs, TCR recombination output is shaped in a similar way by thymic selection.

The rearrangement links TRBV20-1 to TRBJ2-5; D is unclear. The TCR comes from a boy aged 2 to 9 in good health. Sequencing was done on a sample of blood. CDR3 loop: CSAPTAETQYF. CDR3 DNA: TGCAGTGCTCCGACTGCGGAGACCCAGTACTTC.